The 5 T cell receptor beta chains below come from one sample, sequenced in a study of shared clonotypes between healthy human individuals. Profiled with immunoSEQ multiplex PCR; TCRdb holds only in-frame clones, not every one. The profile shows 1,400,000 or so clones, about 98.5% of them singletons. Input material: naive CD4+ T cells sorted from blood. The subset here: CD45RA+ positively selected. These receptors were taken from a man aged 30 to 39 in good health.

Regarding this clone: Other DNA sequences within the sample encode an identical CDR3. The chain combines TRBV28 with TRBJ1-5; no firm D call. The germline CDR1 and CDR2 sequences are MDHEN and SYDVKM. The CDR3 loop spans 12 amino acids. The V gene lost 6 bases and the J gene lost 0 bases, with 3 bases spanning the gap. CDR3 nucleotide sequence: TGTGCCAGCAGCCCTAGCAATCAGCCCCAGCATTTT. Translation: CASSPSNQPQHF.

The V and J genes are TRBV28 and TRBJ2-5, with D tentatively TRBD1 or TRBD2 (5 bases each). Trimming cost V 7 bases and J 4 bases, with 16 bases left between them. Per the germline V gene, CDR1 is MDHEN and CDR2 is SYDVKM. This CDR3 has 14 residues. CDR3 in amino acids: CASNLVGPPETQYF. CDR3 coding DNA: TGTGCCAGCAATCTTGTGGGACCGCCAGAGACCCAGTACTTC.

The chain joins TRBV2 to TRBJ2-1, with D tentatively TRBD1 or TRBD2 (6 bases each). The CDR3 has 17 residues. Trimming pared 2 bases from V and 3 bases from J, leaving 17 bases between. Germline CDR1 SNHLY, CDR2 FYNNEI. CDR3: CASSELPRGGLYNEQFF. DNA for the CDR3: TGTGCCAGCAGTGAACTCCCTCGAGGGGGACTCTACAATGAGCAGTTCTTC. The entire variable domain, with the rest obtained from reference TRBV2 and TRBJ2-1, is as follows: EPEVTQTPSHQVTQMGQEVILRCVPISNHLYFYWYRQILGQKVEFLVSFYNNEISEKSEIFDDQFSVERPDGSNFTLKIRSTKLEDSAMYFCASSELPRGGLYNEQFFGPGTRLTVL.

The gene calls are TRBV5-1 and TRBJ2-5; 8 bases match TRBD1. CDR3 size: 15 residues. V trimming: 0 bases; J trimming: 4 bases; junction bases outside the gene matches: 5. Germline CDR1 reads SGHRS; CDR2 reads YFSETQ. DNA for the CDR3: TGCGCCAGCAGCTTGGATCCAGGGGGCAGAGAGACCCAGTACTTC. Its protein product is CASSLDPGGRETQYF.

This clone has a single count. CDR3 coding DNA: TGCAGCGTTGACGACAACATCATGAACACTGAAGCTTTCTTT. It encodes CSVDDNIMNTEAFF. This chain uses TRBV29-1 with TRBJ1-1; D gene uncertain. The V gene lost 3 bases and the J gene lost 0 bases, with 11 bases spanning the gap. CDR1 SQVTM and CDR2 ANQGSEA come from the germline V gene. This CDR3 comprises 14 residues.